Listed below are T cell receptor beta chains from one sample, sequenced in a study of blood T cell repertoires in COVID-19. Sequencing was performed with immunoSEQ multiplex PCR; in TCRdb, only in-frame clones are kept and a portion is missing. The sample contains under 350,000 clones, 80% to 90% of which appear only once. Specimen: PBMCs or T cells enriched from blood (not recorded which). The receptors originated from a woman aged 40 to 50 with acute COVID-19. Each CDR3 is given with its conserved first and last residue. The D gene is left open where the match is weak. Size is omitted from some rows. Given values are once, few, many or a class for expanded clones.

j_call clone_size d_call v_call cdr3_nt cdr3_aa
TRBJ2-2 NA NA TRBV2 TGTGCCAGCAGTGGAGACACCGGGGAGCTGTTTTTT CASSGDTGELFF
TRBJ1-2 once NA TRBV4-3 TGCGCCAGCAGCCAAGAACACGAAGTGGACTATGGCTACACCTTC CASSQEHEVDYGYTF
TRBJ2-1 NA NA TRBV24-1 TGTGCCACCAGTGTTGGTAGGAGCTCCTACAATGAGCAGTTCTTC CATSVGRSSYNEQFF
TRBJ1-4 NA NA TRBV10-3 TGTGCCATCAGTGAGTCAAACAGGGTGGGAGAAAAACTGTTTTTT CAISESNRVGEKLFF
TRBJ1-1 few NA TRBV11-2 TGTGCCAGTCGTTACACCCGACAGGAAGCTTTCTTT CASRYTRQEAFF
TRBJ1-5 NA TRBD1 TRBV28 TGTGCCAGCAGTTTAGGGGGGACAGGGGTCAGCCAGCCCCAGCATTTT CASSLGGTGVSQPQHF
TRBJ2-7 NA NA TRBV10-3 TGTGCCATCAGTGCATCGGGTAAACGCTACGAGCAGTACTTC CAISASGKRYEQYF
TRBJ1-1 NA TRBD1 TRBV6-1 TGTGCCAGCAGTGATCGAATCCGGGACAGGGGCCGACCTGAAGCTTTCTTT CASSDRIRDRGRPEAFF
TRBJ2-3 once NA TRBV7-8 TGTGCCAGCAGCTTAGGACGCATGAGCGGGAGCACAGATACGCAGTATTTT CASSLGRMSGSTDTQYF
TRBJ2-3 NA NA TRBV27 TGTGCCAGCAGTTTGTCCCTTGGGACATTCACAGATACGCAGTATTTT CASSLSLGTFTDTQYF
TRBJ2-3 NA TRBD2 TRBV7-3 TGTGCCAGCAGCTTAAGCGGGGGGGCGCCCACAGATACGCAGTATTTT CASSLSGGAPTDTQYF
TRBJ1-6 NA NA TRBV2 TGTGCCAGCACCCATGGCGCAGGGATAAATTCACCCCTCCACTTT CASTHGAGINSPLHF
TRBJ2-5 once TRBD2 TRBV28 TGTGCCAGCAGTGGGGACCCTGTAAGACTAGCGGGAATCTGGGGAGAGACCCAGTACTTC CASSGDPVRLAGIWGETQYF
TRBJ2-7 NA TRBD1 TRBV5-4 TGTGCCAGCAGCTCCCCCGACAGGGGTCAGAGTGAGCAGTACTTC CASSSPDRGQSEQYF
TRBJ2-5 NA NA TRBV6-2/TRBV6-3 TGTGCCAGCAGTTACTCGAAGCGCCGGCACGAGTTCACGGAGACCCAGTACTTC CASSYSKRRHEFTETQYF
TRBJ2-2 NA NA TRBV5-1 TGCGCCAGCAGTTCCCAAGAGCCGAACACCGGGGAGCTGTTTTTT CASSSQEPNTGELFF
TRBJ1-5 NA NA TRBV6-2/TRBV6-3 TGTGCCAGCAGTTACTCCAACAGGAATCAGCCCCAGCATTTT CASSYSNRNQPQHF
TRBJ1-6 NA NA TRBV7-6 TGTGCCAGCAGCTCACTACCGAGAACAGGGTCCAATTCACCCCTCCACTTT CASSSLPRTGSNSPLHF
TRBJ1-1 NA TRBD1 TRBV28 TGTGCCAGCAGTTCGGGACAGGGAGGCACTGAAGCTTTCTTT CASSSGQGGTEAFF
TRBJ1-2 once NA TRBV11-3 TGTGCCAGCAGCTCAGAGGGCCTTAGCTATGGCTACACCTTC CASSSEGLSYGYTF